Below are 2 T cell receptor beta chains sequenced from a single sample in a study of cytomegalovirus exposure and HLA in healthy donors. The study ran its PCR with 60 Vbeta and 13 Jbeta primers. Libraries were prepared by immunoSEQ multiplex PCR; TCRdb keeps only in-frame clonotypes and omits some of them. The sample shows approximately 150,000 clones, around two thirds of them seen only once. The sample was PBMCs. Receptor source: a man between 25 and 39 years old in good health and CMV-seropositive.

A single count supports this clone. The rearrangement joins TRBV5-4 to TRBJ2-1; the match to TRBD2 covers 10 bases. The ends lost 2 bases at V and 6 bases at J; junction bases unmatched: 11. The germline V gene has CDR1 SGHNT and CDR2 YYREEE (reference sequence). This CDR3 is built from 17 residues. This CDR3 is CASSFLLTSGTANEQFF. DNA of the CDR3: TGTGCCAGCAGCTTCCTATTAACTAGCGGGACGGCCAATGAGCAGTTCTTC.

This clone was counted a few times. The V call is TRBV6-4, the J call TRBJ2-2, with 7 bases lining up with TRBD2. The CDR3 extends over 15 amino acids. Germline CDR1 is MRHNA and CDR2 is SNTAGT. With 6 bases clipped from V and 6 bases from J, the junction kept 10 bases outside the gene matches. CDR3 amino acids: CASRRTSFVSGELFF. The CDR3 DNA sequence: TGTGCCAGCAGACGGACTAGTTTTGTTTCCGGGGAGCTGTTTTTT.